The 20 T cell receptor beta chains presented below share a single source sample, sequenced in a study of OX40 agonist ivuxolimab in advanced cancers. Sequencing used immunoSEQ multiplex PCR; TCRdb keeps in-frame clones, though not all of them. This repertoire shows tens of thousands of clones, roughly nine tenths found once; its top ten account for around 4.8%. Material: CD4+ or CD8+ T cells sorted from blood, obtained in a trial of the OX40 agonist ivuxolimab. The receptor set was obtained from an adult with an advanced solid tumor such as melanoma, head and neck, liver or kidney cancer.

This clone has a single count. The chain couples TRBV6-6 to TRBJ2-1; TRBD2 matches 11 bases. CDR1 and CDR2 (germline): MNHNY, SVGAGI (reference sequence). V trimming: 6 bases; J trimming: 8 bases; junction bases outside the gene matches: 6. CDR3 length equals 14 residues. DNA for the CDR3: TGTGCCAGCAGACCTAGCGGGAGGTTCGATGAGCAGTTCTTC. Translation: CASRPSGRFDEQFF.

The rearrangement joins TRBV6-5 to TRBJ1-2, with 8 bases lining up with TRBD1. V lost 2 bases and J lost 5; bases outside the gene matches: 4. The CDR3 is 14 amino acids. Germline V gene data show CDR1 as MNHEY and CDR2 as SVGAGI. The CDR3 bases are TGTGCCAGCAGTTACACCGACAGGGGTTATGGCTACACCTTC. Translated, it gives CASSYTDRGYGYTF.

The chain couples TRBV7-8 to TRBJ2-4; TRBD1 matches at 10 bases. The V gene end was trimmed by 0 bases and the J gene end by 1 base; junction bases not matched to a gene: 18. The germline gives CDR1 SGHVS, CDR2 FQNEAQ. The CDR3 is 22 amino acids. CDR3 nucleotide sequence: TGTGCCAGCAGCTTAGCGTCCCTAATCCGGGACAGGGGAGGTAGGGCCAAAAACATTCAGTACTTC. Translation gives CASSLASLIRDRGGRAKNIQYF.

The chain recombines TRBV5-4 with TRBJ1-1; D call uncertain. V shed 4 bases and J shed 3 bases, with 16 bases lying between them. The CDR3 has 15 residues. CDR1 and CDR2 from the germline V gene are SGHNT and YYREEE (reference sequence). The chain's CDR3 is CASSPPTHFDTEAFF. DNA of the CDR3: TGTGCCAGCAGCCCCCCGACCCATTTTGACACTGAAGCTTTCTTT.

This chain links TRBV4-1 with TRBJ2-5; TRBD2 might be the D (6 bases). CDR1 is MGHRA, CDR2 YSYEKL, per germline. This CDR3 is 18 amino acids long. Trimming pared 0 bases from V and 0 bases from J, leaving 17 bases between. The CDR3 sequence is CASSQDRFGGANQETQYF. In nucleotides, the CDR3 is TGCGCCAGCAGCCAAGATCGTTTTGGAGGGGCTAACCAAGAGACCCAGTACTTC.

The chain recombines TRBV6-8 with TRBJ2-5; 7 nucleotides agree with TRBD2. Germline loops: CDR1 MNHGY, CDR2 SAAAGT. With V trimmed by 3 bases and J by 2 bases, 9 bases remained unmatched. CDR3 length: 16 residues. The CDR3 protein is CASSYSPQRGQETQYF. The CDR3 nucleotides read TGTGCCAGCAGTTATTCGCCCCAGCGGGGACAAGAGACCCAGTACTTC.

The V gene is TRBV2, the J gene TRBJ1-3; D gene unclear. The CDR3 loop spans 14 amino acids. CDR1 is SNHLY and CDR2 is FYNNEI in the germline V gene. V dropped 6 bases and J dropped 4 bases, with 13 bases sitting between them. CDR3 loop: CASRERASGNTIYF. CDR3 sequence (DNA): TGTGCCAGCAGGGAGAGGGCATCAGGAAACACCATATATTTT.

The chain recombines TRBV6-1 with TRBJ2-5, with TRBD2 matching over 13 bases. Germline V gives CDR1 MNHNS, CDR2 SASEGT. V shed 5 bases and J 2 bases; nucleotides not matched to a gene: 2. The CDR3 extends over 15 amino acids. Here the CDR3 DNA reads TGTGCCAGCAGTACTAGCGGGGGGGTTCAAGAGACCCAGTACTTC. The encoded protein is CASSTSGGVQETQYF.

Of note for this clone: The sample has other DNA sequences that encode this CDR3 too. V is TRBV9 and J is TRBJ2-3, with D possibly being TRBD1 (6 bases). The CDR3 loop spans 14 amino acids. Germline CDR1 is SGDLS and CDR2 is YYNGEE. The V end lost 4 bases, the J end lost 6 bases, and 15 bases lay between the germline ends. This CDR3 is CASSLGQGFDTQYF. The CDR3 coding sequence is TGTGCCAGCAGCTTGGGGCAGGGGTTCGATACGCAGTATTTT.

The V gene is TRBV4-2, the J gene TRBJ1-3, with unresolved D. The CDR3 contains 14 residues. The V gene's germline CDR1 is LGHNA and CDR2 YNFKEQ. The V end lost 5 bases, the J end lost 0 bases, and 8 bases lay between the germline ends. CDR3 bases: TGTGCCAGCAGCGAGCAGAGCTCTGGAAACACCATATATTTT. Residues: CASSEQSSGNTIYF.

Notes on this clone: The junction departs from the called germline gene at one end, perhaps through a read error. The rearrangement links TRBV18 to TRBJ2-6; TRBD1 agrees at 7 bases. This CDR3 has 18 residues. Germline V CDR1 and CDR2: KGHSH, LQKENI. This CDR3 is CASSPPGQIYSGANVLTF. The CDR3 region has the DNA TGTGCCAGCTCGCCACCGGGACAGATTTACTCTGGGGCCAACGTCCTGACTTTC.

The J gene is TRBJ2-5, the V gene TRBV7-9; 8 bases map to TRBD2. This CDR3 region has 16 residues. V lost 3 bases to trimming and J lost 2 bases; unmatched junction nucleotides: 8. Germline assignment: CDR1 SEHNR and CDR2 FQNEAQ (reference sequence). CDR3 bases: TGTGCCAGCAGCTTGGCTGGCGGGAGGCCACAAGAGACCCAGTACTTC. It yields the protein CASSLAGGRPQETQYF.

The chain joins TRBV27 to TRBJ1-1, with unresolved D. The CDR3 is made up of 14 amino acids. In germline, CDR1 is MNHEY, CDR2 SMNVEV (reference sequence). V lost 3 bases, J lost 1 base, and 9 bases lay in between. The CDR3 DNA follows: TGTGCCAGCAGTTTGTCCGTAAGGAACACTGAAGCTTTCTTT. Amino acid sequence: CASSLSVRNTEAFF.

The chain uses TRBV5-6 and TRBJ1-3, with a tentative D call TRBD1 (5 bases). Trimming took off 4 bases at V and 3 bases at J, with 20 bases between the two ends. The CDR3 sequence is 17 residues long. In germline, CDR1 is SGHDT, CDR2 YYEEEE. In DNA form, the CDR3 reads TGTGCCAGCAGCACCCGGGGCCACAACCTCGTTGGAAACACCATATATTTT. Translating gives CASSTRGHNLVGNTIYF. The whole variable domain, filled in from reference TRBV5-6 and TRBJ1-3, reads DAGVTQSPTHLIKTRGQQVTLRCSPKSGHDTVSWYQQALGQGPQFIFQYYEEEERQRGNFPDRFSGHQFPNYSSELNVNALLLGDSALYLCASSTRGHNLVGNTIYFGEGSWLTVV.

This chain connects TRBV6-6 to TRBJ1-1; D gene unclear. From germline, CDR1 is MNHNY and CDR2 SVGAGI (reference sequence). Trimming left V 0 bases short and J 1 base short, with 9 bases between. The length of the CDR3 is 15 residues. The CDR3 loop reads CASSYSRGGNTEAFF. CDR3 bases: TGTGCCAGCAGTTACTCCCGCGGCGGGAACACTGAAGCTTTCTTT.

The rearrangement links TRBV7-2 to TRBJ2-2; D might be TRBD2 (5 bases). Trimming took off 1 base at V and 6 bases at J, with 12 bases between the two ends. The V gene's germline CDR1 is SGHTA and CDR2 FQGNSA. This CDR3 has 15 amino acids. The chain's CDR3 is CASSLDFRGSGELFF. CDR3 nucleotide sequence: TGTGCCAGCAGCTTAGATTTTAGAGGGTCCGGGGAGCTGTTTTTT.

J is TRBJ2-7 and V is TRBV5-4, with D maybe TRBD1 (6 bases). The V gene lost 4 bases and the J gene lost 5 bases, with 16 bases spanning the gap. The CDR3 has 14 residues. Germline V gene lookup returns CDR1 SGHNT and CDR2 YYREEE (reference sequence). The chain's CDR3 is CASSRTEWSNEQYF. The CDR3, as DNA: TGTGCCAGCAGCCGGACAGAGTGGTCTAACGAGCAGTACTTC. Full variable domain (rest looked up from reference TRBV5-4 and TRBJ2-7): ETGVTQSPTHLIKTRGQQVTLRCSSQSGHNTVSWYQQALGQGPQFIFQYYREEENGRGNFPPRFSGLQFPNYSSELNVNALELDDSALYLCASSRTEWSNEQYFGPGTRLTVT.

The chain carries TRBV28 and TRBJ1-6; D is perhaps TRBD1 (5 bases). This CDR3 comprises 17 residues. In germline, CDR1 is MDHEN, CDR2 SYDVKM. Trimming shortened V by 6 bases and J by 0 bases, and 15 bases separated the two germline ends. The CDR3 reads CASRPGLLSSYNSPLHF. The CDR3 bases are TGTGCCAGCAGGCCGGGACTCCTCAGCTCCTATAATTCACCCCTCCACTTT.

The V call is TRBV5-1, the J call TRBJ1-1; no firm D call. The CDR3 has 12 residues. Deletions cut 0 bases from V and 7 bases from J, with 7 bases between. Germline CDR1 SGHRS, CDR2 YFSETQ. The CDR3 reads CASSLDSLEAFF. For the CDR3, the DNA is TGCGCCAGCAGCTTGGACAGCCTTGAAGCTTTCTTT.

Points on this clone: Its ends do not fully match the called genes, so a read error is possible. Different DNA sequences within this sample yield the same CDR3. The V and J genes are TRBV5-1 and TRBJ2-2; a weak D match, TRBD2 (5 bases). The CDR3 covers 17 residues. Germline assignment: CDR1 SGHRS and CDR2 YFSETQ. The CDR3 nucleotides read TGCGCCAGCAGGCGACGGGCGCAGTCATTTAACACCGGGGAACTGTTTTTT. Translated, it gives CASRRRAQSFNTGELFF.